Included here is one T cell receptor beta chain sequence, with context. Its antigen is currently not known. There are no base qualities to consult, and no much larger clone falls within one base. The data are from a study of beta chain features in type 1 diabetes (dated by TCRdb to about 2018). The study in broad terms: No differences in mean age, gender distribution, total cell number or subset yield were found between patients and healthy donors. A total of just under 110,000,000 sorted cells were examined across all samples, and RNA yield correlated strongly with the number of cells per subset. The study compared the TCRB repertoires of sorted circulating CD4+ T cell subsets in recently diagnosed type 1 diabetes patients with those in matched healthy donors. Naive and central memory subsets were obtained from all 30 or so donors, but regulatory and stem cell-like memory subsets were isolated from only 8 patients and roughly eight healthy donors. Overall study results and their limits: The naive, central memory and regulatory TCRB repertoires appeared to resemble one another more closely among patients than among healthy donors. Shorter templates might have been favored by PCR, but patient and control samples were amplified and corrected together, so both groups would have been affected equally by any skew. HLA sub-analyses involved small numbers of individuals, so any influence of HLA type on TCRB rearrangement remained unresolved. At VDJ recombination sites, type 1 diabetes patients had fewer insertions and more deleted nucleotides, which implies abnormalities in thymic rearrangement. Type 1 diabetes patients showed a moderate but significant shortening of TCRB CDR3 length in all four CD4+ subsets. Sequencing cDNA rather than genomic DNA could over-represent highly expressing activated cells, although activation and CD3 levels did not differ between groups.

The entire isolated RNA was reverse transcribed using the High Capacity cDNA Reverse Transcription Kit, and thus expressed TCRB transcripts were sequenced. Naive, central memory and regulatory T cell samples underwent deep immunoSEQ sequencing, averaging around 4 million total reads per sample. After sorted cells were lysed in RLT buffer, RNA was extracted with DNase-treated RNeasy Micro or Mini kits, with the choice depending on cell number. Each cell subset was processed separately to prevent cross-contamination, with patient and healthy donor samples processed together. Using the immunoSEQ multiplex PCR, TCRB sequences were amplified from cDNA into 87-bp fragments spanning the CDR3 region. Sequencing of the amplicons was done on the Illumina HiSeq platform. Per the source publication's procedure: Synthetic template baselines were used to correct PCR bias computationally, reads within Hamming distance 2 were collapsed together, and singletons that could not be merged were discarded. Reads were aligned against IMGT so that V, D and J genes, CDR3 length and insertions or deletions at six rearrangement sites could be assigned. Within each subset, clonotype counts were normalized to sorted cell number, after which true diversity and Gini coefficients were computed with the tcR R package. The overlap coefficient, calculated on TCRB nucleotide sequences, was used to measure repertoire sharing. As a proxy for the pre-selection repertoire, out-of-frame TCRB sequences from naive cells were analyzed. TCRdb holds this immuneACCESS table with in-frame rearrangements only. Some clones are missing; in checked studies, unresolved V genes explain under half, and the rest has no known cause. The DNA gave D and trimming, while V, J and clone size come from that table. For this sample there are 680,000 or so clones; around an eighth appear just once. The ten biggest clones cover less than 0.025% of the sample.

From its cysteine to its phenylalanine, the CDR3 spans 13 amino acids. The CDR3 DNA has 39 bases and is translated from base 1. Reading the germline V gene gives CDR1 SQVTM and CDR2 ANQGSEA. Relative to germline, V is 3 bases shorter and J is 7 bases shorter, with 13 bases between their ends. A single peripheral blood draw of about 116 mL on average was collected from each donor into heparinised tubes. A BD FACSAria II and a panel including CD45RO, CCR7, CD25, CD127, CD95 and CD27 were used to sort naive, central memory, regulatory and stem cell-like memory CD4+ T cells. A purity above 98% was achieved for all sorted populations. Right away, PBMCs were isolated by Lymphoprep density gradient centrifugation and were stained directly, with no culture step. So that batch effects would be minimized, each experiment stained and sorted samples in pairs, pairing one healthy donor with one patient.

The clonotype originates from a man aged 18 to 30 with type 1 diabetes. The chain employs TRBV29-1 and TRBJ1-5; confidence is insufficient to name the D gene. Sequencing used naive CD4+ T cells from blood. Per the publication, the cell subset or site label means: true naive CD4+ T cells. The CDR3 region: CSVETLDGQPQHF. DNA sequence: TGCAGCGTTGAGACTTTGGACGGGCAGCCCCAGCATTTT. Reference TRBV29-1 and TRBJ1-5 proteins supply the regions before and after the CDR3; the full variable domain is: SAVISQKPSRDICQRGTSLTIQCQVDSQVTMMFWYRQQPGQSLTLIATANQGSEATYESGFVIDKFPISRPNLTFSTLTVSNMSPEDSSIYLCSVETLDGQPQHFGDGTRLSIL.